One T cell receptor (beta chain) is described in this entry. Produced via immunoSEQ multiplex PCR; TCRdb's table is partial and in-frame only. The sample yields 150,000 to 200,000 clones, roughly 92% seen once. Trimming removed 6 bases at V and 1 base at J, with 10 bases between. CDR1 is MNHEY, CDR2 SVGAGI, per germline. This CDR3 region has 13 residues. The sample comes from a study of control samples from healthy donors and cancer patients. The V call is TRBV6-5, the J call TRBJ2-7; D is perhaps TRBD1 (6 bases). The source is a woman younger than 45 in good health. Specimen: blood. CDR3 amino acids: CASSRDTSYEQYF. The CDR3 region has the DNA TGTGCCAGCAGCCGGGACACGTCCTACGAGCAGTACTTC.